This TCR beta chain was documented in a study of cytomegalovirus exposure and HLA in healthy donors. Study-level findings and limits: There were approximately 150 TCR beta chains listed as cytomegalovirus-associated.

Profiled with immunoSEQ multiplex PCR; TCRdb holds only in-frame clones, not every one. In the table there are about 200,000 clones, roughly 84% of which are singletons. As to this clone: The antigen remains unidentified.

The CDR3 has 16 residues. Per the germline V gene, CDR1 is SNHLY and CDR2 is FYNNEI. With 6 bases clipped from V and 2 bases from J, the junction kept 13 bases outside the gene matches. The clonotype was recovered from a young woman in good health and CMV-seropositive. The gene calls are TRBV2 and TRBJ2-7; 7 bases match TRBD2. The sequenced sample consisted of PBMCs. As DNA, the CDR3 is TGTGCCAGCAGCTTAGGTGCGGGGAGGGTAGCCTACGAGCAGTACTTC. Residues: CASSLGAGRVAYEQYF.